These 2 T cell receptor beta chains originate from one sample sequenced in a study of post-analysis software for immune sequencing data. Broader study findings: With TRBV5-6, TRBV5-1 and TRBV20-1 included, 4 or 5 TRBV segments were more frequent in patients than in controls.

These TCRs' antigens remain unknown. Prepared TCR beta cDNA libraries contained unique molecular identifiers. TCRdb itself ran the PCR reads through MiXCR, one entry per CDR3 protein. The table includes 430,000 or so distinct CDR3 sequences, approximately 38% detected once. Sequencing used blood. The receptor set was obtained from a girl aged 2-15 years with multiple sclerosis.

This clonotype occurred a few times. The J gene is TRBJ2-7, the V gene TRBV12-5, with D possibly TRBD1 on 6 matching bases. V dropped 3 bases and J dropped 4 bases, with 22 bases sitting between them. Germline V lookup: CDR1 LGHNT, CDR2 FRNRAP. This CDR3 spans 17 amino acids. This CDR3 reads CASGFSNFRQGIYEQYF. CDR3 sequence (DNA): TGTGCTAGTGGTTTTTCAAATTTTCGGCAGGGGATTTACGAGCAGTACTTC.

The rearrangement links TRBV6-5 to TRBJ2-5, with 9 bases fitting TRBD1. The J call may be faulty, since TRBJ2-7 better matches the DNA end. This CDR3 has 15 residues. Germline V gene sequence: CDR1 MNHEY, CDR2 SVGAGI. The CDR3 protein is CASSNWTGVGLEQYF. CDR3 DNA: TGTGCCAGCAGTAACTGGACAGGGGTGGGTCTCGAGCAGTACTTC.